The 15 T cell receptor beta chains below were found in one sample sequenced in a study of T-cell reconstitution after alpha-beta-depleted transplantation in children (dated by TCRdb to between 2015 and 2016). The library was prepared using PCR. The instrument was an Illumina HiSeq 2500. To normalize quantification of the TCRbeta repertoire, the TCR libraries were built with molecular barcoding that relied on unique molecular identifiers. The public reads were run again by TCRdb, first through fastp at Q25 and then through MiXCR, and only productive beta chains were kept. Records with the same CDR3 protein are collapsed into one entry carrying the most frequent genes and DNA. The sample table contains 200,000 to 250,000 distinct CDR3 sequences; only one count was recorded for approximately 12% of them. The top ten constitute over 2% of the sample. The material sequenced was PBMCs from the stem cell graft donor, taken from the stem cell graft. These receptors originate from a human donor who donated a stem cell graft to a child with acute lymphoblastic leukemia.

This clonotype has a count of ten or more. The rearrangement joins TRBV5-4 to TRBJ2-1, with D hard to call. V was cut by 4 bases and J by 7 bases, with 9 bases left in between. CDR1 is SGHNT and CDR2 is YYREEE in the germline V gene (reference sequence). The CDR3 is 12 residues long. CDR3 protein: CASSAGENEQFF. For the CDR3, the DNA is TGTGCCAGCAGCGCCGGAGAGAATGAGCAGTTCTTC.

This clonotype has at least ten counts. This rearrangement joins TRBV6-5 to TRBJ2-3, with 9 bases matching TRBD2. This CDR3 has 15 amino acids. Trimming took 6 bases from V and 0 from J; bases not matched to a gene: 4. Germline-derived CDR1 and CDR2 are MNHEY and SVGAGI. Here the CDR3 reads CASRGLARSTDTQYF. The DNA for the CDR3 is TGTGCCAGCAGAGGACTAGCGAGAAGCACAGATACGCAGTATTTT.

This clonotype appeared many times. V and J are TRBV28 and TRBJ2-3, with unresolved D. Germline loops: CDR1 MDHEN, CDR2 SYDVKM. The CDR3 totals 13 residues. Trimming cost V 7 bases and J 1 base, with 9 bases left between them. The CDR3 loop is CASIQVGTDTQYF. In DNA form, the CDR3 reads TGTGCCAGCATTCAGGTCGGCACAGATACGCAGTATTTT.

The V and J genes are TRBV20-1 and TRBJ1-5; weak D call: TRBD1 (5 bases). Trimming took off 3 bases at V and 4 bases at J, with 19 bases between the two ends. Germline lookup yields CDR1 DFQATT and CDR2 SNEGSKA (reference sequence). This CDR3 has 16 amino acids. The CDR3 DNA reads TGCAGTGCTAGTCGCAGGGTAGGAAGGAAGAATCAGCCCCAGCATTTT. Amino acids: CSASRRVGRKNQPQHF.

The J gene is TRBJ2-6, the V gene TRBV7-2; 7 nucleotides agree with TRBD1. Germline V gene lookup returns CDR1 SGHTA and CDR2 FQGNSA. V shed 5 bases, J shed 2 bases, and the junction held 3 bases outside the gene matches. The CDR3 covers 15 residues. CDR3 amino acids: CASSRTGAGANVLTF. CDR3 nucleotides: TGTGCCAGCAGCCGGACAGGAGCTGGGGCCAACGTCCTGACTTTC.

The V and J genes are TRBV11-2 and TRBJ1-2; 12 positions match TRBD1. This CDR3 contains 18 residues. CDR1 and CDR2 from the germline V gene are SGHAT and FQNNGV. V lost 1 base to trimming and J lost 4 bases; unmatched junction nucleotides: 10. CDR3 DNA sequence: TGTGCCAGCAGCTTAGTACTTGGGACAGGGGGCAAGGGCTATGGCTACACCTTC. Encoded protein: CASSLVLGTGGKGYGYTF.

To note about this clonotype: One end of the junction varies from germline; a read error may be responsible. The chain links TRBV4-3 to TRBJ2-3; tentatively, D is TRBD2 (6 bases). This CDR3 is built from 14 residues. CDR1 and CDR2 (germline): LGHNA, YSLEER. The CDR3 DNA reads TGCGCCAGCAGCCCGCCGGGAGTGGCAGATACGCAGTATTTC. It translates to CASSPPGVADTQYF.

This clonotype was observed many times. The V gene is TRBV12-3 or TRBV12-4, the J gene TRBJ2-7; D gene ambiguous. The CDR3 consists of 12 residues. With 6 bases removed from V and 4 bases from J, the gap between germline ends came to 10 bases. Here the CDR3 DNA reads TGTGCCAGCAGCGACGGCGGATACGAGCAGTACTTC. It encodes CASSDGGYEQYF.

This clonotype has at least ten counts. The CDR3 DNA follows: TGCAGTGCTAGAGGTCCCTCGGCAGGAAACTCTGGAAACACCATATATTTT. As protein: CSARGPSAGNSGNTIYF. J is TRBJ1-3 and V is TRBV20-1; D gene uncertain. V was trimmed by 1 base and J by 0 bases, leaving 16 bases between them. From germline, CDR1 is DFQATT and CDR2 SNEGSKA (reference sequence). The CDR3 runs 17 residues.

In this sample, this clonotype turned up many times. This chain joins TRBV20-1 and TRBJ2-7; perhaps TRBD1 as D (7 bases). Trimming took 1 base from V and 3 from J, leaving 19 bases between them. The CDR3 is 16 amino acids. Per germline, CDR1 DFQATT and CDR2 SNEGSKA (reference sequence). CDR3 amino acids: CSARGGTAYFIYEQYF. As DNA, the CDR3 is TGCAGTGCTAGAGGCGGGACAGCATATTTTATCTACGAGCAGTACTTC.

This clonotype was counted ten times or more. The V gene is TRBV7-9, the J gene TRBJ1-5, with TRBD1 matching 7 bases. J was trimmed by 7 bases and V by 5 bases; bases with no gene match: 8. The CDR3 runs 14 residues. Germline V gene sequence: CDR1 SEHNR, CDR2 FQNEAQ (reference sequence). The CDR3 DNA follows: TGTGCCAGCAGCCAGGGGGGGGTTGAACAGCCCCAGCATTTT. It encodes CASSQGGVEQPQHF. Full variable domain (rest looked up from reference TRBV7-9 and TRBJ1-5): DTGVSQNPRHKITKRGQNVTFRCDPISEHNRLYWYRQTLGQGPEFLTYFQNEAQLEKSRLLSDRFSAERPKGSFSTLEIQRTEQGDSAMYLCASSQGGVEQPQHFGDGTRLSIL.

This clonotype was recorded at least ten times. The CDR3 coding sequence is TGCAGTGCTAGTCCGGAGGACGGCTTCTATAGCAATCAGCCCCAGCATTTT. Protein: CSASPEDGFYSNQPQHF. The rearrangement uses TRBV20-1 and TRBJ1-5, with D hard to call. V was trimmed by 3 bases and J by 0 bases, leaving 18 bases between them. CDR3 length: 17 residues. Germline V CDR1 and CDR2: DFQATT, SNEGSKA (reference sequence).

This clonotype came up many times. The V and J genes are TRBV29-1 and TRBJ2-1; 7 bases fit TRBD2. This CDR3 is built from 14 residues. Per germline, CDR1 SQVTM and CDR2 ANQGSEA. The junction had 1 base not matched to a gene; V was cut back by 1 base and J by 1 base. The CDR3 coding sequence is TGCAGCGTTGAAGGAGCGGGATCCTACAATGAGCAGTTCTTC. Translation: CSVEGAGSYNEQFF.

This clonotype was seen repeatedly, ten times or more. This chain links TRBV7-2 with TRBJ1-2, with 11 positions matching TRBD1. Trimming took 4 bases from V and 7 from J; bases not matched to a gene: 5. This CDR3 is built from 14 residues. Germline CDR1 reads SGHTA; CDR2 reads FQGNSA. The DNA of the CDR3 is TGTGCCAGCAGCTCGGACAGGGGGCAAAGTGGCTACACCTTC. Translating it yields CASSSDRGQSGYTF.

Concerning this clonotype: A read error is possible here, since a much larger clone lies one base away. This rearrangement joins TRBV6-1 to TRBJ1-5; D gene ambiguous. Germline V gives CDR1 MNHNS, CDR2 SASEGT. CDR3 length: 14 amino acids. V gave up 6 bases and J gave up 5 bases, with 14 bases separating them. The CDR3 DNA sequence: TGTGCCAGCAGCCCTTGGCAGGCGGATCAGCCCCAGCATTTT. Translated: CASSPWQADQPQHF.